The rows below give T cell receptor beta chains drawn from one sample of a study of sequential checkpoint blockade in melanoma. Only in-frame clones appear in the TCRdb table, and some are missing; sequencing was by immunoSEQ multiplex PCR. The table includes some 9,400 clones, roughly two thirds detected once. The source was CD8+ T cells sorted from blood (inferred from file names), collected from a patient given nivolumab and ipilimumab in sequence. These receptors all come from a human donor with melanoma. Both conserved end residues are part of each CDR3. D genes are given only for firm matches. Size is omitted from some rows. Given values are once, few, many or a class for expanded clones.

TRBD1	TRBV5-6	TRBJ1-6	few	TGTGCCAGCAGCCTCAGGAAGGGGGCAGGCAATTCACCCCTCCACTTT	CASSLRKGAGNSPLHF
-	TRBV4-2	TRBJ2-1	-	TGTGCCAGCAGCCAAGAACTCCACAATGAGCAGTTCTTC	CASSQELHNEQFF
TRBD2	TRBV5-4	TRBJ2-2	large	TGTGCCAGCAGCTTGGCCGGGCGGGGGGTGAACACCGGGGAGCTGTTTTTT	CASSLAGRGVNTGELFF
-	TRBV27	TRBJ2-7	-	TGTGCCAGCAGTTTCTATGACGAGCAGTACTTC	CASSFYDEQYF
-	TRBV28	TRBJ1-1	few	TGTGCCAGCAGTTTCTGGGGGGATTTCGCTGAAGCTTTCTTT	CASSFWGDFAEAFF
TRBD2	TRBV7-8	TRBJ2-5	-	TGTGCCAGCAGCTTAGTTTCTAGCGGTCTACAAGAGACCCAGTACTTC	CASSLVSSGLQETQYF
-	TRBV30	TRBJ1-2	medium-sized	TGTGCCTGGAGCTTGAAAGGGGCCAATGGCTACACCTTC	CAWSLKGANGYTF
-	TRBV6-5	TRBJ1-3	-	TGTGCCAGCAGTTACTCCCTCGGAGGGGACACCATATATTTT	CASSYSLGGDTIYF
TRBD1	TRBV14	TRBJ2-6	few	TGTGCCAGCAGCCCCGGCCCAGGGGGCTCTGGGGCCAACGTCCTGACTTTC	CASSPGPGGSGANVLTF
-	TRBV4-1	TRBJ2-1	once	TGCGCCAGCAGCCAAGATCTTTCCAATGAGCAGTTCTTC	CASSQDLSNEQFF
-	TRBV6-5	TRBJ1-1	-	TGTGCCAGCCGAACCGGAGAGAACACTGAAGCTTTCTTT	CASRTGENTEAFF